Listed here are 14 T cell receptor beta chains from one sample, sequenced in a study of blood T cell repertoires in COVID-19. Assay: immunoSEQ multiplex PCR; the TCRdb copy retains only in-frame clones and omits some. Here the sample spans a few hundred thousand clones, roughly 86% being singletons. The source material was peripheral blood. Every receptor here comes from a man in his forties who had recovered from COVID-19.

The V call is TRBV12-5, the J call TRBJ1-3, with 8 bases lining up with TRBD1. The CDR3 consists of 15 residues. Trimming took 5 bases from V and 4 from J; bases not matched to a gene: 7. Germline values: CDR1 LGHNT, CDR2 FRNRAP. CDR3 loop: CASGQTTGGGNTIYF. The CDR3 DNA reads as TGTGCTAGTGGTCAGACTACAGGGGGAGGAAACACCATATATTTT.

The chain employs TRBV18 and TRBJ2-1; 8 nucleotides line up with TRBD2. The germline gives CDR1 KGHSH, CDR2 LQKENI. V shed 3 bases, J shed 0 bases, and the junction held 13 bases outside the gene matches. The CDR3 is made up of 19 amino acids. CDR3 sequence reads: CASSPSVGSGVSSYNEQFF. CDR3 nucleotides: TGTGCCAGCTCACCCTCCGTGGGTAGCGGGGTAAGCTCCTACAATGAGCAGTTCTTC.

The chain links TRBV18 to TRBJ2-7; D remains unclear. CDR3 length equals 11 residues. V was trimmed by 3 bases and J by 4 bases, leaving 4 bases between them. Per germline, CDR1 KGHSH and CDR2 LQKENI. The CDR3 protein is CASSPLYEQYF. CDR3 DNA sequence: TGTGCCAGCTCACCCCTGTACGAGCAGTACTTC.

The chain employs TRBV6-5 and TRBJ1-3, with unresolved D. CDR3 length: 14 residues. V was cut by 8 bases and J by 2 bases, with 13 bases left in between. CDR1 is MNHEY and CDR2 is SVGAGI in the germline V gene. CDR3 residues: CASRRGTTGNTIYF. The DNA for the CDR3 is TGTGCCAGCCGCCGGGGAACTACTGGAAACACCATATATTTT.

CDR3 amino acids: CASSPGQGLWYEQYF. The CDR3 bases are TGTGCCAGCAGCCCGGGACAGGGGTTGTGGTACGAGCAGTACTTC. This chain uses TRBV3-1 (or the pseudogene TRBV3-2) with TRBJ2-7; 10 nucleotides align to TRBD1. The CDR3 is made up of 15 amino acids. Germline assignment: CDR1 LGHDT and CDR2 YNNKEL (reference sequence). V lost 4 bases to trimming and J lost 4 bases; unmatched junction nucleotides: 7.

DNA for the CDR3: TGTGCCTGGACCCCGGGATTGGGGCAGGGGACAGGGGGATACGAGCAGTACTTC. Translating gives CAWTPGLGQGTGGYEQYF. This chain links TRBV30 with TRBJ2-7; 11 nucleotides agree with TRBD1. V lost 4 bases and J lost 4; bases outside the gene matches: 18. The CDR3 is 18 residues long. Germline values: CDR1 GTSNPN, CDR2 SVGIG (reference sequence).

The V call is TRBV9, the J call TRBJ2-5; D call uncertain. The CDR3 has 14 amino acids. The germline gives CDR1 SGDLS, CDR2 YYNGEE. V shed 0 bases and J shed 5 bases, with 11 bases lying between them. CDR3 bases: TGTGCCAGCAGCGTAGTCGCTAGTGGGGAGACCCAGTACTTC. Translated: CASSVVASGETQYF.

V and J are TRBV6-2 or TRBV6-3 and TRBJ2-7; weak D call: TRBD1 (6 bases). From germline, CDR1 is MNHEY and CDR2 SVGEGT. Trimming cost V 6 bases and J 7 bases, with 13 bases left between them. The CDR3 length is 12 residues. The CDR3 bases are TGTGCCAGCAGCCCGAATAGGGGGGAGCAGTACTTC. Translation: CASSPNRGEQYF.

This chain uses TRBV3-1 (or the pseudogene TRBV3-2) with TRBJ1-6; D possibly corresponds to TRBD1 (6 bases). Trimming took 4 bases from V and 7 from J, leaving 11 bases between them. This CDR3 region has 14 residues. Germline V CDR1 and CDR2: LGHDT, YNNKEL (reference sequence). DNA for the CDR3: TGTGCCAGCAGCCGGCAAACAGGGAATTCACCCCTCCACTTT. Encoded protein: CASSRQTGNSPLHF.

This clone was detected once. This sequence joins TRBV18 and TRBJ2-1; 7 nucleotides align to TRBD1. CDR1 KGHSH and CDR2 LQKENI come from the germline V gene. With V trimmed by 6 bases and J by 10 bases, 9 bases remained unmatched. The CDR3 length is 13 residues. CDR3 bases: TGTGCCAGCTCGCCGACAGGGCACGAGGAGCAGTTCTTC. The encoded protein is CASSPTGHEEQFF.

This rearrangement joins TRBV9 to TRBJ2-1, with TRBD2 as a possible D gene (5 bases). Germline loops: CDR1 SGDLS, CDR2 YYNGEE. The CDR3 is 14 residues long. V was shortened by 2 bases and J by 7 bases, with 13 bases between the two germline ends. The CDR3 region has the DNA TGTGCCAGCAGCGTTGGGAGTTTGAGGAATGAGCAGTTCTTC. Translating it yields CASSVGSLRNEQFF.

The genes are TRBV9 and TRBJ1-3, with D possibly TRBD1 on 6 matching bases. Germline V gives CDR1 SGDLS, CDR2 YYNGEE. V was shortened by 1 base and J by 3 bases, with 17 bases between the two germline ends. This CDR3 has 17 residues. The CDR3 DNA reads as TGTGCCAGCAGCGTAAAATGGTCGGGGGGCAGTGGAAACACCATATATTTT. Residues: CASSVKWSGGSGNTIYF. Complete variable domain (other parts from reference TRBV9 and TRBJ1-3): DSGVTQTPKHLITATGQRVTLRCSPRSGDLSVYWYQQSLDQGLQFLIQYYNGEERAKGNILERFSAQQFPDLHSELNLSSLELGDSALYFCASSVKWSGGSGNTIYFGEGSWLTVV.

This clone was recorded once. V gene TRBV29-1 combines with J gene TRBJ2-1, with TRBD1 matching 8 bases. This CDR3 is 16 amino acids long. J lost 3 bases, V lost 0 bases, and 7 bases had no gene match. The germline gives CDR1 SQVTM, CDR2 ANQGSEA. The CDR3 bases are TGCAGCGTTGAAGATCTGGAGGACAGGGACTACAATGAGCAGTTCTTC. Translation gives CSVEDLEDRDYNEQFF.

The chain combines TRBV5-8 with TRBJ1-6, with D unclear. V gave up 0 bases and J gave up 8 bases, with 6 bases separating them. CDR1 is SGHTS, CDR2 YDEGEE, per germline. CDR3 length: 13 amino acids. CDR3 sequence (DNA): TGTGCCAGCAGCTTGGTAGCGCATTCACCCCTCCACTTT. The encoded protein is CASSLVAHSPLHF.